The entry that follows covers one T cell receptor (beta chain) sequence. Its target is unknown. These data originate in a study of a mutant IDH1 vaccine in newly diagnosed glioma. Study-wide findings and caveats: Pseudoprogression apparently tracked independently of changes in top peripheral T cell clonotypes.

Time point here: week 23, last vaccination. Vaccination used 300 ug of mutant IDH1 20-mer peptide per dose, with topical imiquimod. The V gene lost 3 bases and the J gene lost 4 bases, with 10 bases spanning the gap. Germline loops: CDR1 ENHRY, CDR2 SYGVKD. The CDR3 runs 14 residues. Data came from immunoSEQ multiplex PCR; TCRdb stores just in-frame clones and leaves some out. The sample carries some 42,000 clones, around 74% recorded once. The receptor's source is a man in his fifties with glioma. Here the sequenced sample was PBMCs, taken from a glioma patient whose treatment included an IDH1 peptide vaccine. The V and J genes are TRBV10-3 and TRBJ1-5; D is perhaps TRBD1 (5 bases). In nucleotides, the CDR3 is TGTGCCATCAGTGACGAGGGGTTGAATCAGCCCCAGCATTTT. It codes for CAISDEGLNQPQHF.